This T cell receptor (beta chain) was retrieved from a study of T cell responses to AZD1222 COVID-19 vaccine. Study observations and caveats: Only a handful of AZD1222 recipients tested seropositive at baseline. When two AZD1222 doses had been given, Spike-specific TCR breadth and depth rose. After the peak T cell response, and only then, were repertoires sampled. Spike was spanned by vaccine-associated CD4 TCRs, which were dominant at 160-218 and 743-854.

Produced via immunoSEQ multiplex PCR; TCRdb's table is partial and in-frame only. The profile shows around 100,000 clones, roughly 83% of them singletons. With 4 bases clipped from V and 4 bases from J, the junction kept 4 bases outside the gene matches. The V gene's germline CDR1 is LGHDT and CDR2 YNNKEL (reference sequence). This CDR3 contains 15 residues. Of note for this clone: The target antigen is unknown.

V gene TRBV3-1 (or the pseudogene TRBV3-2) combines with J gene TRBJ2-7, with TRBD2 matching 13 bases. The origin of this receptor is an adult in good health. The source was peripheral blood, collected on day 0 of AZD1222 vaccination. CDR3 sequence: CASSLQLAGGYEQYF. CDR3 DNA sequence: TGTGCCAGCAGCCTACAACTAGCGGGAGGGTACGAGCAGTACTTC.